This TCR beta chain was sequenced during a study of blood T cell repertoires in COVID-19 (dated by TCRdb to 2018 to 2021). For context, the study as a whole: The collaborator samples originated in the United States, Italy and Spain and spanned the acute and convalescent phases of COVID-19. The material from the prospective study consisted of cDNA or gDNA derived from T cells, B-cell-depleted T cells, or PBMCs. Deeply sampled blood TCRbeta repertoires from subjects exposed to, actively infected with, or recovered from COVID-19 were included in the dataset. The repertoires were made available in a free public database intended to serve as a resource for research on the immune response to SARS-CoV-2. The samples were drawn from the first 160 participants of the ongoing ImmuneRACE study and from under 1,500 subjects provided by 6 global collaborators. Nearly every sample came with metadata listing a de-identified subject ID, COVID-19 status, age in years and sex. Where available, HLA class I and class II types were obtained from metadata supplied by the sample provider rather than from assay-based typing.

Enrolling through a virtual design, the prospective study's participants ranged in age from roughly 18 to 100 years and lived across 20 to 25 United States geographic areas. Cohort assignment in the prospective study relied on participant-reported clinical history from a screening survey and a study questionnaire. Recovered participants in ImmuneRACE Cohort 3 were defined by two consecutive negative NP/OP PCR tests, clearance by a healthcare professional, or resolution of symptoms. Mobile phlebotomists in the prospective study collected whole blood, serum and a nasopharyngeal or oropharyngeal swab from every participant. Prospective study participants could optionally give additional blood draws and questionnaires over an approximately 2-month period. Before DNA extraction, blood samples from the prospective study were shipped at room temperature or frozen. A note on this clone: Its recognized antigen is unknown. Base-call qualities are not available, and no considerably larger clone is one nucleotide away.

There are 14 amino acids in the CDR3, from cysteine to phenylalanine inclusive. CDR3 DNA only is kept here, 42 bases in frame from base 1. At the junction V is shortened by 5 bases and J by 0 bases, with 8 bases in between. The germline V gene (reference sequence) specifies LGHDT as CDR1 and YNNKEL as CDR2. What the work shows at the level of the full study, not this receptor alone: How much clinical and demographic metadata was included differed by source and by participant, and the metadata was provided uncurated.

TCRbeta CDR3 regions were amplified from genomic DNA using the immunoSEQ Assay, a bias-controlled multiplex PCR. For the original study's pipeline: Within the assay, amplification of reference gene primers was used to estimate how many nucleated cells each sample contained. To quantify the absolute abundance of each unique TCRbeta CDR3 rearrangement, sequence reads were collapsed and filtered. For each sample, productive Simpson clonality was calculated by taking the square root of Simpson's diversity index across productive rearrangements. TCRdb limited this immuneACCESS table to in-frame rearrangements with V and J called. A share of clones is missing; checked studies link under half to unresolved V genes, and the rest is unexplained. V and J calls and clone size are given by that table; D and trimming were obtained from the DNA. This sample gives over 150,000 clones in total; 80% of them show up just once. Jointly, the top ten make up around 3.7% of the sample.

The TCR sequence derives from a woman in her fifties or sixties who had recovered from COVID-19. Input material: PBMCs or T cells enriched from blood (not recorded which). The sequence links TRBV3-1 (or the pseudogene TRBV3-2) to TRBJ1-5, with no D gene named confidently. The nucleotides read TGTGCCAGCAGCTTGACGGGTAGCAATCAGCCCCAGCATTTT. Translated, it reads CASSLTGSNQPQHF.